This T cell receptor (beta chain) stems from a study of technical replicates of blood from a handful of donors. Profiling relied on immunoSEQ multiplex PCR, and the TCRdb table lists in-frame clones only, not all of them. The table lists 98,000 or so clones, roughly 96% of them singletons. This CDR3 spans 13 amino acids. Looked up from germline, CDR1 is SQVTM and CDR2 is ANQGSEA. The V gene lost 6 bases and the J gene lost 2 bases, with 12 bases spanning the gap. The clonotype comes from a human donor in good health. Sequencing input: T cells isolated from PBMCs. This chain connects TRBV29-1 to TRBJ2-3; tentatively, D is TRBD1 (6 bases). CDR3 sequence reads: CSVARTDTDTQYF. The CDR3 bases are TGCAGCGTGGCCAGGACAGACACAGATACGCAGTATTTT.